These 18 T cell receptor beta chains came from one sample sequenced in a study of tumor-infiltrating lymphocytes in localized non-small cell lung cancer. Using immunoSEQ multiplex PCR, the repertoire was profiled, and TCRdb retains in-frame clones only, with some absent. The sample holds some 7,600 clones, approximately 60% seen once. The sequenced sample consisted of uninvolved lung tissue not adjacent to the tumor. The receptors derive from a human donor with non-small cell lung cancer.

This sequence joins TRBV10-3 and TRBJ1-5, with D possibly TRBD1 on 5 matching bases. The CDR3 sequence is 13 residues long. V dropped 4 bases and J dropped 6 bases, with 10 bases sitting between them. Germline V lookup: CDR1 ENHRY, CDR2 SYGVKD. The CDR3 loop reads CAISGGAGQPQHF. DNA of the CDR3: TGTGCCATCAGTGGAGGGGCTGGTCAGCCCCAGCATTTT.

This chain uses TRBV6-5 with TRBJ2-2, with TRBD1 matching 8 bases. Germline CDR1 is MNHEY and CDR2 is SVGAGI. J lost 6 bases, V lost 10 bases, and 13 bases had no gene match. The CDR3 runs to 15 residues. CDR3 DNA sequence: TGTGCCACCGCGTTTTTGGGACAGGACCCCGGGGAGCTGTTTTTT. Protein product: CATAFLGQDPGELFF.

V gene TRBV27 combines with J gene TRBJ1-1; D is unresolved. There are 11 residues in the CDR3. V dropped 3 bases and J dropped 5 bases, with 4 bases sitting between them. Germline-derived CDR1 and CDR2 are MNHEY and SMNVEV (reference sequence). The CDR3 loop reads CASSLGTEAFF. The CDR3 DNA reads TGTGCCAGCAGTTTGGGTACTGAAGCTTTCTTT.

The chain recombines TRBV19 with TRBJ1-6; no definite D call. Trimming pared 11 bases from V and 9 bases from J, leaving 8 bases between. The CDR3 loop spans 10 amino acids. Germline lookup yields CDR1 LNHDA and CDR2 SQIVND (reference sequence). The CDR3 sequence is CAAGGSPLHF. In DNA, the CDR3 is TGTGCCGCGGGAGGTTCACCCCTCCACTTT.

This sequence joins TRBV30 and TRBJ1-1; possible D gene TRBD1, 6 bases. Deletions cut 4 bases from V and 4 bases from J, with 13 bases between. The length of the CDR3 is 13 residues. CDR1 and CDR2 (germline): GTSNPN, SVGIG (reference sequence). The CDR3 here is CAWNKGEGTEAFF. CDR3 in DNA: TGTGCCTGGAATAAGGGGGAAGGCACTGAAGCTTTCTTT.

This chain joins TRBV2 and TRBJ2-5; 11 bases map to TRBD2. Germline values: CDR1 SNHLY, CDR2 FYNNEI. The CDR3 length is 17 residues. The V segment lost 8 bases and the J segment 5 bases; nucleotides outside the gene matches: 16. CDR3 in amino acids: CASGPSGGFFTMETQYF. CDR3 bases: TGTGCCAGCGGTCCTAGCGGGGGGTTTTTTACCATGGAGACCCAGTACTTC.

V and J are TRBV6-1 and TRBJ1-1, with D hard to call. This CDR3 has 15 residues. The germline gives CDR1 MNHNS, CDR2 SASEGT. Trimming left V 1 base short and J 0 bases short, with 9 bases between. This chain's CDR3 is CASSEDPLVNTEAFF. CDR3 nucleotides: TGTGCCAGCAGTGAAGACCCCCTCGTGAACACTGAAGCTTTCTTT.

This clone appeared once. V and J are TRBV27 and TRBJ1-1; D unclear. Trimming shortened V by 3 bases and J by 1 base, and 12 bases separated the two germline ends. Germline CDR1 reads MNHEY; CDR2 reads SMNVEV (reference sequence). The CDR3 runs 15 residues. The CDR3, as DNA: TGTGCCAGCAGTTTCTCGGGAGGTTGGAACACTGAAGCTTTCTTT. Its protein is CASSFSGGWNTEAFF.

V gene TRBV5-1 combines with J gene TRBJ2-1; no reliable D call. Germline-derived CDR1 and CDR2 are SGHRS and YFSETQ. Trimming left V 1 base short and J 4 bases short, with 6 bases between. The CDR3 sequence is 13 residues long. The CDR3 coding sequence is TGCGCCAGCAGCTTGCTAGGGTACAATGAGCAGTTCTTC. This codes for CASSLLGYNEQFF.

A remark on this clone: In the same sample, other DNA sequences code for this CDR3. J is TRBJ1-5 and V is TRBV19, with 8 bases fitting TRBD1. The germline V gene encodes CDR1 LNHDA and CDR2 SQIVND (reference sequence). CDR3 length: 16 amino acids. V trimming: 5 bases; J trimming: 0 bases; junction bases outside the gene matches: 6. As DNA, the CDR3 is TGTGCCAGTAGTGCCAGACAGGGGAATAGCAATCAGCCCCAGCATTTT. Translating gives CASSARQGNSNQPQHF.

The CDR3 protein is CASDDRGGYGYTF. The CDR3 DNA is TGTGCCAGTGATGACAGGGGAGGCTATGGCTACACCTTC. The chain joins TRBV19 to TRBJ1-2, with 8 positions matching TRBD1. This CDR3 has 13 amino acids. Trimming removed 8 bases from V and 4 bases from J; junction bases left unmatched: 6. Germline CDR1 is LNHDA and CDR2 is SQIVND (reference sequence). The variable domain in full, completed from reference TRBV19 and TRBJ1-2, reads DGGITQSPKYLFRKEGQNVTLSCEQNLNHDAMYWYRQDPGQGLRLIYYSQIVNDFQKGDIAEGYSVSREKKESFPLTVTSAQKNPTAFYLCASDDRGGYGYTFGSGTRLTVV.

This chain links TRBV5-6 with TRBJ1-2; D might be TRBD1 (6 bases). With 0 bases removed from V and 4 bases from J, the gap between germline ends came to 7 bases. CDR1 and CDR2 from the germline V gene are SGHDT and YYEEEE. This CDR3 has 13 residues. The CDR3 DNA reads TGTGCCAGCAGCTTGGACAGGGTCTATGGCTACACCTTC. As protein: CASSLDRVYGYTF.

The V call is TRBV7-2, the J call TRBJ2-7, with 10 positions matching TRBD1. Germline CDR1 and CDR2: SGHTA and FQGNSA. This CDR3 is 15 amino acids long. J was trimmed by 3 bases and V by 7 bases; bases with no gene match: 9. The CDR3 loop reads CASKKDRGQSYEQYF. Here the CDR3 DNA reads TGTGCCAGCAAGAAAGACAGGGGGCAAAGCTACGAGCAGTACTTC.

This chain uses TRBV5-1 with TRBJ2-7; the match to TRBD1 covers 11 bases. The trim removed 4 bases at V and 7 bases at J, leaving 7 bases unmatched. This CDR3 is 14 amino acids long. Per the germline V gene, CDR1 is SGHRS and CDR2 is YFSETQ. The CDR3 DNA reads as TGCGCCAGCAGCCTATGGGACAGGGGGGGTGAGCAGTACTTC. Its protein is CASSLWDRGGEQYF.

By share, this clone ranks as medium-sized. The chain couples TRBV29-1 to TRBJ2-1; 7 bases map to TRBD1. Germline V gene sequence: CDR1 SQVTM, CDR2 ANQGSEA. The CDR3 length is 12 residues. Trimming at V came to 4 bases and at J to 5 bases, leaving 2 bases not matched to a gene. The CDR3 nucleotides are TGCAGCGTTGGGACAGGCAACAATGAGCAGTTCTTC. This translates into CSVGTGNNEQFF.

The genes are TRBV5-1 and TRBJ1-2; D is perhaps TRBD1 (5 bases). From germline, CDR1 is SGHRS and CDR2 YFSETQ. The V end lost 0 bases, the J end lost 6 bases, and 12 bases lay between the germline ends. The CDR3 spans 14 residues. The CDR3 nucleotides are TGCGCCAGCAGCTTGGAGGGGACTCCCCATGGCTACACCTTC. Residues: CASSLEGTPHGYTF.

In regard to this clone: A junction end diverges from the germline sequence, so it may reflect a read error. The chain has TRBV6-9 and TRBJ1-2; no clear D gene. The length of the CDR3 is 13 residues. Germline CDR1 is MNHGY and CDR2 is SVAAGI. The CDR3 region has the DNA TGCGCCAGCAGTGAGTCGCTGGGCTATGGCTACACCTTC. Translation gives CASSESLGYGYTF.

The rearrangement uses TRBV30 and TRBJ2-7; 11 nucleotides line up with TRBD2. Germline CDR1 and CDR2: GTSNPN and SVGIG (reference sequence). The CDR3 extends over 15 amino acids. The ends lost 0 bases at V and 6 bases at J; junction bases unmatched: 7. CDR3 DNA: TGTGCCTGGAGTGTAGTGGTAGCGGGGGGGTTCGAGCAGTACTTC. This translates into CAWSVVVAGGFEQYF.